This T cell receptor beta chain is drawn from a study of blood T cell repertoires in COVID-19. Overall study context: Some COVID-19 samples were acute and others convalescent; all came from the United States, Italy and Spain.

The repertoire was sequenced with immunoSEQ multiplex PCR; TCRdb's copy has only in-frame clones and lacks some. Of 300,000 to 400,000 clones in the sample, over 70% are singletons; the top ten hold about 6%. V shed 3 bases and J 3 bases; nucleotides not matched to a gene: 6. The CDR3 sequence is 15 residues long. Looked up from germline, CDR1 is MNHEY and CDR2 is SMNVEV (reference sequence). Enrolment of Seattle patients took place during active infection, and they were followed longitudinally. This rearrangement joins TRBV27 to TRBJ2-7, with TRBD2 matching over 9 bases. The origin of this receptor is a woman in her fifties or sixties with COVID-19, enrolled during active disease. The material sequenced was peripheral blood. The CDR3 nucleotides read TGTGCCAGCAGTTTCTCGACTAGCGGCGACTACGAGCAGTACTTC. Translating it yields CASSFSTSGDYEQYF.